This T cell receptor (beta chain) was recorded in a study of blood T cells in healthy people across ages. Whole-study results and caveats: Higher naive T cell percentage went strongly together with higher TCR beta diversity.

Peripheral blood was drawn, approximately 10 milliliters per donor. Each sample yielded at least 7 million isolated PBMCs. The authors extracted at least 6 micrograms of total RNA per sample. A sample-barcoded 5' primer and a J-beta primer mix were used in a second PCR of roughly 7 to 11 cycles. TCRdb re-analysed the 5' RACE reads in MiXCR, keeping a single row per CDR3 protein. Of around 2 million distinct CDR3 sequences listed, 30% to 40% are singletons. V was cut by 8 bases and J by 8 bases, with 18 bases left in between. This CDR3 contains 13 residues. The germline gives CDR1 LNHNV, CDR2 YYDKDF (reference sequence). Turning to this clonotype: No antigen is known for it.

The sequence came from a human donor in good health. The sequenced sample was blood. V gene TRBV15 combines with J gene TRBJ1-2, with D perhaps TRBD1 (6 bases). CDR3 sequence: CATQGSGGQGYTF. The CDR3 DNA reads TGTGCCACCCAAGGCTCGGGGGGCCAGGGCTACACCTTC.